This T cell receptor beta chain was recovered during a study of blood T cell repertoires in COVID-19. This clone appeared a single time. TCRdb keeps only in-frame clones here, not all; method: immunoSEQ multiplex PCR. The table has 250,000 to 300,000 clones, roughly 88% seen once. Germline V gene data show CDR1 as LNHDA and CDR2 as SQIVND (reference sequence). This CDR3 is built from 13 residues. Unmatched junction bases numbered 2, after V lost 9 bases and J lost 5 bases. V usage is TRBV19 and J usage is TRBJ1-4; 11 bases align to TRBD1. Sequenced sample: peripheral blood. The clonotype comes from a woman in her thirties with acute or convalescent COVID-19. This chain's CDR3 is CASRDRGNEKLFF. CDR3 nucleotide sequence: TGTGCCAGCCGGGACAGGGGGAATGAAAAACTGTTTTTT.